These 7 T cell receptor beta chains came from one sample sequenced in a study of breast tumors, draining lymph nodes, adjacent tissues. TCRdb ran MiXCR on the multiplex PCR reads and lists one entry per CDR3 protein. This table has approximately 230,000 distinct CDR3 sequences, around 34% appearing once. Breast cancer patients provided tissue from their axillary draining lymph nodes. The material sequenced was axillary lymph node tissue. The receptors were sampled from a female donor with breast cancer. Some clones in this sample may be carry-over from other donors' samples.

The chain links TRBV7-9 to TRBJ2-5, with 14 positions matching TRBD2. The length of the CDR3 is 16 residues. J gave up 1 base and V 5 bases, and 3 bases lay outside the gene matches. The V gene's germline CDR1 is SEHNR and CDR2 FQNEAQ (reference sequence). The CDR3 DNA follows: TGTGCCAGCAGCACGGGACTAGCGGGAGCCCAAGAGACCCAGTACTTC. Protein product: CASSTGLAGAQETQYF. The full variable domain, with the rest looked up from reference TRBV7-9 and TRBJ2-5, is DTGVSQNPRHKITKRGQNVTFRCDPISEHNRLYWYRQTLGQGPEFLTYFQNEAQLEKSRLLSDRFSAERPKGSFSTLEIQRTEQGDSAMYLCASSTGLAGAQETQYFGPGTRLLVL.

This clonotype was seen many times. The chain has TRBV24-1 and TRBJ1-3, with D unresolved. This CDR3 contains 13 residues. Germline values: CDR1 KGHDR, CDR2 SFDVKD. The V and J ends lost 5 bases and 1 base respectively, with 5 bases between them. CDR3 nucleotide sequence: TGTGCCACCAGTGCTTCTTCTGGAAACACCATATATTTT. It is translated as CATSASSGNTIYF.

A single count supports this clonotype. Without the conserved terminal phenylalanine or tryptophan, this CDR3 likely stems from a read error. The DNA is left out, because the CDR3 cannot be placed on it with certainty; the CDR3 is given as TCRdb lists it. This chain links TRBV7-8 with TRBJ2-5; the table's TRBD1 call for D was not verified on the DNA. Germline V lookup: CDR1 SGHVS, CDR2 FQNEAQ. Ends included, the CDR3 has 15 residues. The CDR3 here is CASSVGPSYGYTFGS.

The genes are TRBV11-2 and TRBJ2-2; tentative D call: TRBD1 (6 bases). CDR3 length: 15 amino acids. Germline CDR1 reads SGHAT; CDR2 reads FQNNGV. V was cut by 2 bases and J by 7 bases, with 14 bases left in between. The CDR3 reads CASSLSGGADGELFF. DNA for the CDR3: TGTGCCAGCAGCTTAAGTGGGGGCGCTGACGGGGAGCTGTTTTTT.

Regarding this clonotype: With a much larger clone just one base away, this may be a read error. The rearrangement uses TRBV7-9 and TRBJ2-6; 7 bases line up with TRBD1. The CDR3 is made up of 17 amino acids. V gave up 6 bases and J gave up 0 bases; unmatched junction bases: 8. Germline-derived CDR1 and CDR2 are SEHNR and FQNEAQ (reference sequence). The DNA for the CDR3 is TGTGCCAGCAGAAGCACAGGGGCCCCCTCTGGGGCCAACGTCCTGACTTTC. Translated: CASRSTGAPSGANVLTF.

For this clonotype: This could be a read error, since a much larger clone is one nucleotide away. The chain carries TRBV29-1 and TRBJ1-1; D gene unclear. The V and J ends lost 4 bases and 5 bases respectively, with 11 bases between them. Germline lookup yields CDR1 SQVTM and CDR2 ANQGSEA. The CDR3 runs to 12 residues. The CDR3 reads CSVAVGRTEAFF. CDR3 coding DNA: TGCAGCGTTGCGGTCGGGAGGACTGAAGCTTTCTTT.

There are many counts of this clonotype. The V and J genes are TRBV11-3 and TRBJ2-3; no clear D gene. Trimming stripped 2 bases from V and 5 bases from J, with 2 bases between. From germline, CDR1 is SGHNT and CDR2 YENEEA. CDR3 length: 11 residues. CDR3 DNA: TGTGCCAGCAGCTTACAAGATACGCAGTATTTT. Its translation is CASSLQDTQYF.